In its sample, the clone carrying this T cell receptor (beta chain) was seen a few times. In the authors' workflow: Reference gene primer amplification gave estimated nucleated cell counts. Clones were read by immunoSEQ multiplex PCR, and TCRdb kept only the in-frame ones, dropping some. V and J calls and clone size follow that table, whereas D and trimming were derived from the DNA. The data show 230,000 or so clones, 84% seen once. This specimen belongs to a study of blood T cell repertoires in COVID-19. The wider study: COVID-19 samples collected from the United States, Italy and Spain covered acute and convalescent phases. PBMCs, B-cell-depleted T cells, or T cells were the source of the cDNA or gDNA that made up the material.

Trimming cost V 4 bases and J 3 bases, with 6 bases left between them. Germline CDR1 and CDR2: GTSNPN and SVGIG (reference sequence). The CDR3 totals 11 residues. What was sequenced was peripheral blood. This clonotype was sampled from a man in his thirties or forties with active or convalescent COVID-19. The V gene is TRBV30, the J gene TRBJ1-2; D is unresolved. This CDR3 is CAWIVDYGYTF. DNA for the CDR3: TGTGCCTGGATCGTAGACTATGGCTACACCTTC.